This TCR beta chain is drawn from a study of tumor-infiltrating lymphocytes in primary liver carcinoma. From germline, CDR1 is SEHNR and CDR2 FQNEAQ (reference sequence). Trimming pared 2 bases from V and 2 bases from J, leaving 5 bases between. This CDR3 has 13 residues. With respect to this clonotype: This may stem from a read error, because a much larger clone lies one nucleotide away.

Researchers generated TCR beta cDNA from approximately 450 ng of total RNA, relying on a constant-region primer. Library construction for TCR beta comprised three nested multiplex PCR rounds performed with slightly modified ARM-PCR. Running 10 cycles apiece, the first two PCR rounds relied on TRBV1-TRBV30 forward primers together with a C-beta reverse primer. TCRdb re-analysed the multiplex PCR reads in MiXCR, keeping a single row per CDR3 protein. The sample yields about 44,000 distinct CDR3 sequences, 60% to 80% seen once. Co-extraction of RNA and DNA was performed on about 19-33 mg of unsorted bulk tissue.

V and J are TRBV7-9 and TRBJ2-3, with unresolved D. The sequencing sample was made of tumor-adjacent normal liver tissue. The clonotype was recovered from a woman in her twenties or thirties with primary liver carcinoma and hepatitis B virus infection. The CDR3 DNA follows: TGTGCCAGCAGCTTACAGGCCACAGATACGCAGTATTTT. This codes for CASSLQATDTQYF.